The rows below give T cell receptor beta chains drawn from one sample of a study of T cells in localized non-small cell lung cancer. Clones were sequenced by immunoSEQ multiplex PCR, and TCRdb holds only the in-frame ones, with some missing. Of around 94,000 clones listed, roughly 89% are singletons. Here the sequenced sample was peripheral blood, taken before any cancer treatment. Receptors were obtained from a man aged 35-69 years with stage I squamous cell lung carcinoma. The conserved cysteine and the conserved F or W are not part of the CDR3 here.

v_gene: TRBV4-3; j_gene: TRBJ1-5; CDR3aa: ASSQTFHSNQPQH
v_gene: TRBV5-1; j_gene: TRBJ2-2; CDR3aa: ASTESGTANTGELF
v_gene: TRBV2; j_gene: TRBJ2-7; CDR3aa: ASSWAGYEQY
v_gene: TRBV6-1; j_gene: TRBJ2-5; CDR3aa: ASSGGGLARALGTQY
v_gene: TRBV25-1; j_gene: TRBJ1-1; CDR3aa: ASSDMGRSTEAF
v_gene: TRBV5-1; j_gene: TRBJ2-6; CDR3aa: ASSFDGYGANVLT
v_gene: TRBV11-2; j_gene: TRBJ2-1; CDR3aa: ASSLGRESYNEQF
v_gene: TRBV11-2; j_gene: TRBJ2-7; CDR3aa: ASSLEGRDRGREQY
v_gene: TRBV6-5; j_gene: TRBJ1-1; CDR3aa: ASSHRDTEAF
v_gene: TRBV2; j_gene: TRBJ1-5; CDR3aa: ASREHNQPQH
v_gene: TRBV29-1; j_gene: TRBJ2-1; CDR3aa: SVEGYEGYNEQF
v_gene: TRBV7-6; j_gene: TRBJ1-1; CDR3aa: ASSLAGLTEAF
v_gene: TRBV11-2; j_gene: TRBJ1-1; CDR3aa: ASSLDLAEAF
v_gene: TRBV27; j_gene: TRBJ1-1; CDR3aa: ASSLYRSRDEAF
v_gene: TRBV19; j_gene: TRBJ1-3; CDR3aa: ASSQAISGNTIY
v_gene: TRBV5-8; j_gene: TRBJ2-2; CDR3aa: ASSPRTGRLGELF
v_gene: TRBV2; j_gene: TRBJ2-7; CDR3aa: ASLPWDSSYEQY
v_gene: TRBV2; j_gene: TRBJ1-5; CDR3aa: ASASDSMSNQPQH
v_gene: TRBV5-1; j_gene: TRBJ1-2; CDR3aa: ASSADTYGYT
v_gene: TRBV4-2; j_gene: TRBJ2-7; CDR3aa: ASSLTSGTSYEQY
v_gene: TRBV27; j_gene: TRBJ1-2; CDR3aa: ASSSDRRVYGYT
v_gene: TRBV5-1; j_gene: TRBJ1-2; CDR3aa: ASSLIGQTRDQSPRI
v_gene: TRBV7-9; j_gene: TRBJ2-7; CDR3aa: ASSLEQVTFYEQY
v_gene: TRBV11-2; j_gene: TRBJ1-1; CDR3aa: ASSLVGTPTEAF
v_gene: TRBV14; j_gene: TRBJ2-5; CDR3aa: ASSQLKGTSGGLETQY
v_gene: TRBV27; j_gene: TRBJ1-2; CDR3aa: ASRISISSSGRVNALSAYGYT
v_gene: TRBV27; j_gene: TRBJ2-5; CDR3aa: ASSLSGLTREY
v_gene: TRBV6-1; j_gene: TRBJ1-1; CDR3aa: ASSAAQANTEAF